This T cell receptor (beta chain) appears in the sequencing data of a study of cytomegalovirus exposure and HLA in healthy donors. Study at large: There were some 400 genotyped donors. Of these, roughly 82% fell in the genetic ancestry cluster associated with self-reported Caucasian donors.

Germline V gene data show CDR1 as MNHEY and CDR2 as SVGAGI. The V end lost 7 bases, the J end lost 6 bases, and 15 bases lay between the germline ends. The CDR3 sequence is 14 residues long. Every donor was a healthy person donating bone marrow. Likely unrecorded immune exposures existed in these nominally healthy donors. The PCR had 60 Vbeta and 13 Jbeta primers. As handled by the study authors: Among the unique TCR beta chains that a later analysis counted, roughly 80 million in all, 10 million to 14 million were shared. Some clones are missing from TCRdb's copy, which holds only in-frame ones; the method was immunoSEQ multiplex PCR. V and J calls and clone size are given by that table; D and trimming were obtained from the DNA. This sample has around 100,000 clones, with over 65% found just once.

The TCR originated in a woman aged 18-35 years in good health and CMV-seropositive. The sample consisted of PBMCs. The rearrangement links TRBV6-5 to TRBJ1-4, with D unresolved. DNA of the CDR3: TGTGCCAGCATCGCAATTGGGCTCTATGAAAAACTGTTTTTT. As protein: CASIAIGLYEKLFF.